This T cell receptor (beta chain) was observed in a study of cytomegalovirus exposure and HLA in healthy donors. Though nominally healthy at sampling, donors likely had unrecorded immune exposures. This clone occurred a few times. PCR employed 60 Vbeta and 13 Jbeta primers. Sequencing was performed with immunoSEQ multiplex PCR; in TCRdb, only in-frame clones are kept and a portion is missing. The table lists about 140,000 clones, about 80% of them singletons, with around 1.5% in the top ten. CDR1 and CDR2 from the germline V gene are MNHNS and SASEGT. Trimming removed 7 bases from V and 0 bases from J; junction bases left unmatched: 9. The CDR3 totals 15 residues.

The receptor was derived from a man younger than 40 in good health and CMV-seropositive. The chain joins TRBV6-1 to TRBJ2-7, with 7 bases lining up with TRBD2. The sample was PBMCs. CDR3 sequence reads: CASNSGTVSSYEQYF. DNA for the CDR3: TGTGCCAGCAACAGCGGGACGGTAAGCTCCTACGAGCAGTACTTC.